The present T cell receptor (beta chain) was sequenced within a study of blood T cell repertoires in COVID-19. Unmatched junction bases numbered 0, after V lost 0 bases and J lost 5 bases. The CDR3 runs 13 residues. CDR1 is SGHNT and CDR2 is YENEEA in the germline V gene. The study assigned cohorts using participant-reported clinical history. The method was immunoSEQ multiplex PCR; TCRdb's version includes in-frame clones alone and lacks a portion of them. The data hold 250,000 to 350,000 clones, with over 75% observed a single time. Only a few counts were recorded for this clone. The chain couples TRBV11-3 to TRBJ2-5, with 7 nucleotides matching TRBD1. The TCR was taken from a woman aged 18-29 years who had recovered from COVID-19. Sequenced sample: PBMCs or T cells enriched from blood (not recorded which). The CDR3 nucleotides read TGTGCCAGCAGCTTAGAACAGGGGGAGACCCAGTACTTC. It specifies CASSLEQGETQYF.